This paragraph reports one T cell receptor (beta chain). The CDR3 totals 15 residues. Clones were sequenced by immunoSEQ multiplex PCR, and TCRdb holds only the in-frame ones, with some missing. The data contain some 85,000 clones, roughly 80% of them singletons. This record comes from a study of blood T cell repertoires in COVID-19. Sequencing was performed on peripheral blood. The clonotype was recovered from a man aged 65 to 79 with COVID-19, enrolled during active disease. The chain combines TRBV7-5 with TRBJ1-6; the table's D call, TRBD1, has no DNA check behind it. TRBV7-5 is a known pseudogene. CDR3 sequence (DNA): TGTGCCAGAACTGGCCATAGGGGCAGGGCTTCACCCCTCCACTTT. Protein product: CARTGHRGRASPLHF.